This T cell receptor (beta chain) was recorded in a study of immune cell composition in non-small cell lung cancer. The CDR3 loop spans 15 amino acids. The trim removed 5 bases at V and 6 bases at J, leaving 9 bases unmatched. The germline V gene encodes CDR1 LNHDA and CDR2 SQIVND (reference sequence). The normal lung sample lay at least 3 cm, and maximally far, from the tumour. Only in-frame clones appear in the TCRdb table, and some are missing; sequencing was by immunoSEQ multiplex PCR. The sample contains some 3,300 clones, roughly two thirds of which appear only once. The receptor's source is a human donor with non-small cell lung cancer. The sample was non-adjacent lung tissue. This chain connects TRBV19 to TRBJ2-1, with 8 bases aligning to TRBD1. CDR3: CASSVKGQEGNEQFF. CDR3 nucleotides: TGTGCCAGTAGTGTAAAGGGACAGGAAGGCAATGAGCAGTTCTTC.